The 29 T cell receptor beta chains listed next were all sequenced from one sample in a study of shared clonotypes between healthy human individuals. Assay used: immunoSEQ multiplex PCR; TCRdb lists only in-frame clones, some missing. The table shows around 2,000,000 clones, with roughly 95% occurring only once. Naive CD8 cells lacked CD45RO, underwent positive selection for CCR7 and left out terminally differentiated effector memory CD45RA+ cells. The sample comprised naive CD8+ T cells sorted from blood. The receptor set was obtained from a man younger than 35 in good health.

For this clone: Its ends do not fully match the called genes, so a read error is possible. The rearrangement uses TRBV28 and TRBJ1-1, with D tentatively TRBD1 (6 bases). Germline CDR1 and CDR2: MDHEN and SYDVKM. The length of the CDR3 is 17 residues. The CDR3 DNA is TGTGCCAGCAGTCTATGGGGGGCAGGGCAAAACGAACTTGAAGCTTTCTTT. Its protein product is CASSLWGAGQNELEAFF.

The chain carries TRBV7-2 and TRBJ2-3; no firm D call. V lost 2 bases and J 5 bases, leaving 5 bases between the germline ends. The CDR3 extends over 12 amino acids. The germline V gene encodes CDR1 SGHTA and CDR2 FQGNSA. The CDR3 DNA follows: TGTGCCAGCAGCTTAATCGGAGATACGCAGTATTTT. Translation: CASSLIGDTQYF.

Turning to this clone: Within the sample, other DNA sequences also encode this same CDR3. This sequence joins TRBV15 and TRBJ1-5; possibly TRBD1 for D (6 bases). Trimming removed 1 base from V and 2 bases from J, with 9 bases in between. The CDR3 is 15 residues long. Germline V lookup: CDR1 LNHNV, CDR2 YYDKDF (reference sequence). CDR3 in DNA: TGTGCCACCAGCAGAGGACAGGAAGGCAATCAGCCCCAGCATTTT. Translation gives CATSRGQEGNQPQHF.

This clone showed up just once. V is TRBV20-1 and J is TRBJ2-5, with a possible D match to TRBD1 (6 bases). Deletions cut 6 bases from V and 4 bases from J, with 9 bases between. The CDR3 covers 11 residues. CDR1 DFQATT and CDR2 SNEGSKA come from the germline V gene (reference sequence). In DNA, the CDR3 is TGCAGTGCCCAACAGGGAGAGACCCAGTACTTC. Protein: CSAQQGETQYF.

The J gene is TRBJ1-2, the V gene TRBV27; D might be TRBD1 (6 bases). The CDR3 consists of 17 residues. V dropped 0 bases and J dropped 4 bases, with 18 bases sitting between them. Germline V gene sequence: CDR1 MNHEY, CDR2 SMNVEV (reference sequence). The DNA of the CDR3 is TGTGCCAGCAGTTTATCCGAGACAGGACGGATTTCCTATGGCTACACCTTC. Its protein is CASSLSETGRISYGYTF.

The chain couples TRBV7-9 to TRBJ2-7; D not resolved. From germline, CDR1 is SEHNR and CDR2 FQNEAQ (reference sequence). The CDR3 runs 12 residues. V dropped 4 bases and J dropped 7 bases, with 11 bases sitting between them. The DNA for the CDR3 is TGTGCCAGCAGCTACGGGTCTGGGGAGCAGTACTTC. Amino acids: CASSYGSGEQYF.

This chain joins TRBV7-9 and TRBJ1-4, with 9 bases identical to TRBD1. The V segment lost 4 bases and the J segment 3 bases; nucleotides outside the gene matches: 3. Germline CDR1 and CDR2: SEHNR and FQNEAQ (reference sequence). This CDR3 has 15 residues. The CDR3 DNA reads TGTGCCAGCAGCTGGGACAGGGATCCTAATGAAAAACTGTTTTTT. Translating gives CASSWDRDPNEKLFF.

Notes on this clone: Other nucleotide sequences in the sample specify the same CDR3. V usage is TRBV27 and J usage is TRBJ2-7; D ambiguous. The CDR3 is made up of 14 amino acids. Germline values: CDR1 MNHEY, CDR2 SMNVEV (reference sequence). V gave up 0 bases and J gave up 0 bases, with 6 bases separating them. The CDR3 DNA follows: TGTGCCAGCAGTTTATCTTCCACCTCCTACGAGCAGTACTTC. Translating gives CASSLSSTSYEQYF.

In the case of this clone: Other DNA sequences of this sample code for an identical CDR3. The V gene is TRBV13, the J gene TRBJ1-2; D not resolved. The CDR3 extends over 13 amino acids. Germline-derived CDR1 and CDR2 are PRHDT and FYEKMQ (reference sequence). The V end lost 0 bases, the J end lost 4 bases, and 6 bases lay between the germline ends. As DNA, the CDR3 is TGTGCCAGCAGCTTAGGCGCCGGCTATGGCTACACCTTC. It specifies CASSLGAGYGYTF.

The gene calls are TRBV2 and TRBJ2-7, with D perhaps matching TRBD1 (7 bases). The length of the CDR3 is 16 residues. Germline CDR1 is SNHLY and CDR2 is FYNNEI. V lost 10 bases to trimming and J lost 2 bases, with 24 bases between them. CDR3 region: CAILTTGRNPPYEQYF. The CDR3 nucleotides read TGTGCCATCCTGACGACAGGGAGGAACCCCCCCTACGAGCAGTACTTC.

The CDR3 sequence is CASEKKGLAKNIQYF. The CDR3 DNA follows: TGTGCCAGCGAGAAAAAGGGTTTAGCCAAAAACATTCAGTACTTC. J is TRBJ2-4 and V is TRBV11-2; no clear D gene. The germline V gene has CDR1 SGHAT and CDR2 FQNNGV. This CDR3 spans 15 amino acids. Trimming pared 8 bases from V and 0 bases from J, leaving 14 bases between. Based on the CDR3 plus reference TRBV11-2 and TRBJ2-4, the full variable domain is EAGVAQSPRYKIIEKRQSVAFWCNPISGHATLYWYQQILGQGPKLLIQFQNNGVVDDSQLPKDRFSAERLKGVDSTLKIQPAKLEDSAVYLCASEKKGLAKNIQYFGAGTRLSVL.

The J gene is TRBJ1-1, the V gene TRBV13; 8 bases fit TRBD1. CDR1 is PRHDT and CDR2 is FYEKMQ in the germline V gene (reference sequence). J was trimmed by 6 bases and V by 5 bases; bases with no gene match: 5. The CDR3 consists of 13 residues. CDR3 protein: CASSPGTGPEAFF. DNA for the CDR3: TGTGCCAGCAGCCCGGGGACAGGCCCTGAAGCTTTCTTT.

This chain uses TRBV5-5 with TRBJ2-2; 13 positions agree with TRBD2. Germline V CDR1 and CDR2: SGHKS, YYEKEE (reference sequence). The CDR3 covers 16 residues. V gave up 0 bases and J gave up 4 bases; unmatched junction bases: 0. CDR3 amino acids: CASSLGLAGGTGELFF. The CDR3 DNA sequence: TGTGCCAGCAGCTTGGGACTAGCGGGGGGCACCGGGGAGCTGTTTTTT.

This rearrangement joins TRBV6-7 to TRBJ2-7; 7 positions match TRBD2. TRBV6-7 is marked as an open reading frame, function uncertain. The CDR3 has 20 amino acids. J lost 3 bases, V lost 5 bases, and 25 bases had no gene match. CDR3 sequence: CASSPIHGGSWARKLYEQYF. In DNA form, the CDR3 reads TGTGCCAGCAGTCCGATCCACGGCGGGAGCTGGGCCCGGAAACTCTACGAGCAGTACTTC.

This chain connects TRBV5-4 to TRBJ2-7; the match to TRBD1 covers 11 bases. The CDR3 covers 15 residues. J gave up 2 bases and V 4 bases, and 5 bases lay outside the gene matches. Per germline, CDR1 SGHNT and CDR2 YYREEE (reference sequence). The CDR3 DNA is TGTGCCAGCAGCGGGCAGGGACAGGGGGCCTACGAGCAGTACTTC. The encoded protein is CASSGQGQGAYEQYF. Combining the CDR3 with reference TRBV5-4 and TRBJ2-7 gives the whole variable domain ETGVTQSPTHLIKTRGQQVTLRCSSQSGHNTVSWYQQALGQGPQFIFQYYREEENGRGNFPPRFSGLQFPNYSSELNVNALELDDSALYLCASSGQGQGAYEQYFGPGTRLTVT.

The V call is TRBV30, the J call TRBJ2-7; 11 nucleotides line up with TRBD2. The CDR3 is 14 amino acids. From germline, CDR1 is GTSNPN and CDR2 SVGIG (reference sequence). Trimming removed 3 bases from V and 2 bases from J; junction bases left unmatched: 3. CDR3 DNA: TGTGCCTGGAGGATAGCGGGGGGGCCCTACGAGCAGTACTTC. Its protein is CAWRIAGGPYEQYF. Looking up the rest from reference TRBV30 and TRBJ2-7 gives the full variable domain: SQTIHQWPATLVQPVGSPLSLECTVEGTSNPNLYWYRQAAGRGLQLLFYSVGIGQISSEVPQNLSASRPQDRQFILSSKKLLLSDSGFYLCAWRIAGGPYEQYFGPGTRLTVT.

V gene TRBV6-5 combines with J gene TRBJ1-5, with no clear D. The germline CDR1 and CDR2 sequences are MNHEY and SVGAGI. V was trimmed by 5 bases and J by 6 bases, leaving 11 bases between them. This CDR3 has 13 amino acids. CDR3 sequence (DNA): TGTGCCAGCAGTCCCGGGTGGACTCAGCCCCAGCATTTT. Its protein product is CASSPGWTQPQHF.

The V call is TRBV6-6, the J call TRBJ2-7, with D hard to call. The germline V gene encodes CDR1 MNHNY and CDR2 SVGAGI (reference sequence). Trimming cost V 0 bases and J 3 bases, with 9 bases left between them. The CDR3 has 14 residues. The CDR3 loop reads CASSYSSEDYEQYF. The CDR3 DNA sequence: TGTGCCAGCAGTTACTCGAGCGAGGACTACGAGCAGTACTTC.

V is TRBV19 and J is TRBJ2-6; D might be TRBD1 or TRBD2, each matching 6 bases. Germline V gene lookup returns CDR1 LNHDA and CDR2 SQIVND (reference sequence). The CDR3 sequence is 18 residues long. V lost 8 bases and J 5 bases, leaving 25 bases between the germline ends. CDR3 sequence reads: CASSYAYPAGDWANVLTF. The CDR3 DNA reads as TGTGCCAGTTCATATGCCTATCCTGCAGGGGACTGGGCCAACGTCCTGACTTTC.

Worth noting for this clone: Other DNA sequences from this sample encode an identical CDR3 as well. The V gene is TRBV27, the J gene TRBJ1-5; 8 bases fit TRBD1. The CDR3 is 13 residues long. CDR1 is MNHEY, CDR2 SMNVEV, per germline (reference sequence). With V trimmed by 3 bases and J by 7 bases, 2 bases remained unmatched. DNA for the CDR3: TGTGCCAGCAGTTTCGACAGGGGACAGCCCCAGCATTTT. This translates into CASSFDRGQPQHF.

The V call is TRBV27, the J call TRBJ2-2; D perhaps matches TRBD2 (6 bases). Germline CDR1 and CDR2: MNHEY and SMNVEV (reference sequence). Trimming pared 6 bases from V and 1 base from J, leaving 9 bases between. This CDR3 contains 14 residues. The CDR3 coding sequence is TGTGCCAGCAGGGGACTGGAGAACACCGGGGAGCTGTTTTTT. Encoded protein: CASRGLENTGELFF.

The genes are TRBV27 and TRBJ2-2; D gene uncertain. This CDR3 comprises 16 residues. The V gene's germline CDR1 is MNHEY and CDR2 SMNVEV (reference sequence). V was pared by 3 bases and J by 4 bases, with 15 bases between. The CDR3 DNA is TGTGCCAGCAGTTTTGGGCAAGAGGTTCTCACCGGGGAGCTGTTTTTT. Its protein is CASSFGQEVLTGELFF.

The chain carries TRBV19 and TRBJ2-2; tentatively, D is TRBD1 (5 bases). V lost 1 base, J lost 10 bases, and 7 bases lay in between. CDR3 size: 12 residues. Germline lookup yields CDR1 LNHDA and CDR2 SQIVND (reference sequence). The chain's CDR3 is CASSIGGVELFF. CDR3 nucleotide sequence: TGTGCCAGTAGTATAGGGGGCGTGGAGCTGTTTTTT.

The chain links TRBV19 to TRBJ2-3; D is ambiguous. This CDR3 is 14 amino acids long. In germline, CDR1 is LNHDA, CDR2 SQIVND (reference sequence). V lost 1 base and J 4 bases, leaving 9 bases between the germline ends. The CDR3 nucleotides are TGTGCCAGTAGTATAGGTTTGAAACCAGATACGCAGTATTTT. Its protein product is CASSIGLKPDTQYF.

The V gene is TRBV5-1, the J gene TRBJ1-1, with 9 bases aligning to TRBD1. Unmatched junction bases numbered 8, after V lost 4 bases and J lost 1 base. Per the germline V gene, CDR1 is SGHRS and CDR2 is YFSETQ. This CDR3 comprises 16 residues. The CDR3 coding sequence is TGCGCCAGCAGCACCGCCCCGGGACAGGGGAACACTGAAGCTTTCTTT. It translates to CASSTAPGQGNTEAFF.

This chain uses TRBV7-9 with TRBJ2-7; TRBD1 matches at 11 bases. The CDR3 is 14 amino acids. CDR1 and CDR2 from the germline V gene are SEHNR and FQNEAQ (reference sequence). V was pared by 5 bases and J by 5 bases, with 5 bases of the junction left unmatched. This CDR3 reads CASSLRDRGDEQYF. For the CDR3, the DNA is TGTGCCAGCAGCCTCCGGGACAGGGGGGACGAGCAGTACTTC.

The rearrangement uses TRBV29-1 and TRBJ2-1, with 7 bases identical to TRBD2. Losses at the gene ends were 3 bases for V and 7 bases for J; bases not matched to a gene: 9. The CDR3 contains 14 residues. Germline values: CDR1 SQVTM, CDR2 ANQGSEA. The CDR3 loop is CSVDWAGVPNEQFF. In nucleotides, the CDR3 is TGCAGCGTTGATTGGGCGGGAGTGCCTAATGAGCAGTTCTTC.

As for this clone: Other DNA sequences from this sample encode an identical CDR3 as well. The V call is TRBV5-1, the J call TRBJ2-1; 7 bases match TRBD1. CDR3 size: 15 residues. With V trimmed by 0 bases and J by 2 bases, 2 bases remained unmatched. Germline CDR1 reads SGHRS; CDR2 reads YFSETQ. The CDR3 DNA reads as TGCGCCAGCAGCTTGGGAGGGGGCCCCTACAATGAGCAGTTCTTC. Translation: CASSLGGGPYNEQFF.

This clone appeared a few times. This rearrangement joins TRBV10-2 to TRBJ1-1; D not resolved. With 3 bases removed from V and 5 bases from J, the gap between germline ends came to 4 bases. Germline values: CDR1 WSHSY, CDR2 SAAADI. CDR3 length: 11 residues. The CDR3 nucleotides are TGCGCCAGCAGTGATCCAACTGAAGCTTTCTTT. Translation: CASSDPTEAFF.